These 19 T cell receptor beta chains originate from one sample sequenced in a study of blood T cell repertoires in COVID-19. Measured with immunoSEQ multiplex PCR; TCRdb has only the in-frame clones, and not every one. There are about 160,000 clones in the sample; under 90% occur only once, and more than 9% lies in the top ten. The sequencing input was peripheral blood. These receptors were obtained from a woman over 75 with active or convalescent COVID-19.

This clone was recorded only once. The CDR3 coding sequence is TGTGCCAGCAGTGAATTGACCCCAGGGGCTCGTCAGCATTTT. It codes for CASSELTPGARQHF. This sequence joins TRBV25-1 and TRBJ1-5, with D possibly matching TRBD1 (6 bases). Trimming pared 1 base from V and 13 bases from J, leaving 17 bases between. CDR1 MGHDK and CDR2 SYGVNS come from the germline V gene. There are 14 residues in the CDR3.

A single count supports this clone. The V call is TRBV6-6, the J call TRBJ2-7, with 8 bases fitting TRBD1. V lost 4 bases and J lost 0; bases outside the gene matches: 5. Germline V gene sequence: CDR1 MNHNY, CDR2 SVGAGI (reference sequence). CDR3 size: 15 residues. The CDR3 loop reads CASSSPGQASYEQYF. As DNA, the CDR3 is TGTGCCAGCAGTTCTCCGGGACAGGCCTCCTACGAGCAGTACTTC.

This sequence joins TRBV4-1 and TRBJ1-2; TRBD1 is a possible D gene (6 bases). V lost 0 bases, J lost 0 bases, and 14 bases lay in between. The CDR3 is 17 amino acids. From germline, CDR1 is MGHRA and CDR2 YSYEKL. This chain's CDR3 is CASSQEFTGQANYGYTF. CDR3 DNA: TGCGCCAGCAGCCAAGAGTTTACAGGGCAGGCTAACTATGGCTACACCTTC.

This clone was recorded a few times. The chain is built from TRBV5-1 and TRBJ2-2; D remains unclear. This CDR3 has 15 residues. Germline CDR1 reads SGHRS; CDR2 reads YFSETQ. V was trimmed by 4 bases and J by 4 bases, leaving 14 bases between them. The CDR3 loop reads CASSRRSGSTGELFF. DNA for the CDR3: TGCGCCAGCAGCCGCCGGTCGGGTTCCACCGGGGAGCTGTTTTTT.

The V and J genes are TRBV5-1 and TRBJ2-1, with 11 bases identical to TRBD2. The CDR3 loop spans 14 amino acids. The germline V gene has CDR1 SGHRS and CDR2 YFSETQ. V was pared by 6 bases and J by 5 bases, with 4 bases of the junction left unmatched. This chain's CDR3 is CASTYSGRDNEQFF. For the CDR3, the DNA is TGCGCCAGCACCTATAGCGGGAGGGACAATGAGCAGTTCTTC.

This clone showed up just once. V is TRBV28 and J is TRBJ1-5; D ambiguous. V lost 6 bases, J lost 9 bases, and 15 bases lay in between. The V gene's germline CDR1 is MDHEN and CDR2 SYDVKM. This CDR3 contains 13 residues. DNA of the CDR3: TGTGCCAGCAGCTACCTTTCTGCCTGGCCCCAGCATTTT. Protein: CASSYLSAWPQHF.

The J gene is TRBJ1-1, the V gene TRBV6-5; 7 nucleotides line up with TRBD1. This CDR3 has 14 amino acids. CDR1 is MNHEY and CDR2 is SVGAGI in the germline V gene. V lost 5 bases, J lost 5 bases, and 8 bases stayed unmatched. CDR3 amino acids: CASSQGVRGTEAFF. DNA for the CDR3: TGTGCCAGCAGTCAGGGGGTACGAGGAACTGAAGCTTTCTTT.

The rearrangement joins TRBV5-1 to TRBJ1-1; tentative D call: TRBD1 (5 bases). The CDR3 totals 14 residues. The germline gives CDR1 SGHRS, CDR2 YFSETQ. V gave up 1 base and J gave up 5 bases, with 12 bases separating them. The CDR3 reads CASSLTTGGTEAFF. The CDR3, as DNA: TGCGCCAGCAGCTTGACCACGGGGGGAACTGAAGCTTTCTTT.

This clone was detected only a few times. This chain joins TRBV13 and TRBJ1-1, with D perhaps matching TRBD1 (6 bases). CDR1 is PRHDT and CDR2 is FYEKMQ in the germline V gene (reference sequence). This CDR3 region has 14 residues. Between the trimmed V and J ends, which lost 6 bases and 0 bases, there was a span of 11 bases. Here the CDR3 DNA reads TGTGCCAGCAGTCGGACAGACTTGAACACTGAAGCTTTCTTT. Encoded protein: CASSRTDLNTEAFF.

The chain uses TRBV5-4 and TRBJ2-7, with D unclear. V was clipped by 0 bases and J by 6 bases, with 13 bases between them. The CDR3 has 14 amino acids. Germline CDR1 and CDR2: SGHNT and YYREEE (reference sequence). In DNA form, the CDR3 reads TGTGCCAGCAGCTTGGGCCCCCGACAAGGCGAGCAGTACTTC. Protein sequence: CASSLGPRQGEQYF.

The chain uses TRBV19 and TRBJ2-1; a weak D match, TRBD2 (5 bases). The CDR3 is made up of 15 amino acids. Trimming left V 1 base short and J 6 bases short, with 13 bases between. Germline lookup yields CDR1 LNHDA and CDR2 SQIVND (reference sequence). The CDR3 reads CASSIASGGLNEQFF. DNA of the CDR3: TGTGCCAGTAGTATAGCGAGCGGAGGACTCAATGAGCAGTTCTTC.

The genes are TRBV9 and TRBJ1-2, with TRBD1 matching over 7 bases. Germline V gene data show CDR1 as SGDLS and CDR2 as YYNGEE. This CDR3 is built from 14 residues. Unmatched junction bases numbered 7, after V lost 4 bases and J lost 4 bases. Written as DNA, the CDR3 is TGTGCCAGCAGCCCTGGACAGGCCACCTATGGCTACACCTTC. It yields the protein CASSPGQATYGYTF.

V usage is TRBV28 and J usage is TRBJ2-7, with 9 bases matching TRBD1. After removal of 8 bases from V and 0 bases from J, the junction contained 5 bases not matched to a gene. This CDR3 comprises 14 residues. Germline assignment: CDR1 MDHEN and CDR2 SYDVKM. CDR3: CASSHRGLSYEQYF. The CDR3, as DNA: TGTGCCAGCTCCCACAGGGGGCTCTCCTACGAGCAGTACTTC.

This clone was found a few times. The chain links TRBV30 to TRBJ2-7, with D tentatively TRBD2 (5 bases). Germline CDR1 reads GTSNPN; CDR2 reads SVGIG (reference sequence). There are 13 residues in the CDR3. V was pared by 6 bases and J by 2 bases, with 14 bases between. CDR3 protein: CACASRAPYEQYF. In DNA form, the CDR3 reads TGTGCCTGCGCGTCGCGGGCTCCCTACGAGCAGTACTTC.

Written as DNA, the CDR3 is TGCGCCAGCAGCCCTTCGATCAGCTCCTACGAGCAGTACTTC. Its translation: CASSPSISSYEQYF. The rearrangement uses TRBV5-1 and TRBJ2-7; D uncertain. The CDR3 runs 14 residues. Germline assignment: CDR1 SGHRS and CDR2 YFSETQ. V lost 4 bases to trimming and J lost 0 bases, with 11 bases between them.

V is TRBV28 and J is TRBJ2-7, with TRBD2 matching 8 bases. The CDR3 has 12 amino acids. V lost 8 bases and J lost 4; bases outside the gene matches: 4. The germline V gene has CDR1 MDHEN and CDR2 SYDVKM. The CDR3 sequence is CASREGLYEQYF. As DNA, the CDR3 is TGTGCCAGCCGGGAGGGCCTTTACGAGCAGTACTTC.

This clone was counted only a few times. V is TRBV6-5 and J is TRBJ2-7; maybe TRBD1 (6 bases). The CDR3 sequence is 12 residues long. Per germline, CDR1 MNHEY and CDR2 SVGAGI. Trimming took off 7 bases at V and 3 bases at J, with 10 bases between the two ends. The CDR3 sequence: CASKRQDYEQYF. The CDR3 bases are TGTGCCAGCAAGCGACAGGACTACGAGCAGTACTTC.

A single count supports this clone. The chain carries TRBV6-2 or TRBV6-3 and TRBJ2-7; 8 nucleotides match TRBD1. The V segment lost 5 bases and the J segment 3 bases; nucleotides outside the gene matches: 9. The CDR3 runs to 15 residues. Per germline, CDR1 MNHEY and CDR2 SVGEGT. The CDR3 nucleotides are TGTGCCAGCAGTGCCCGGGACAGGCTTTACTACGAGCAGTACTTC. Encoded protein: CASSARDRLYYEQYF.

Only one count was recorded for this clone. V and J are TRBV3-1 (or the pseudogene TRBV3-2) and TRBJ1-2, with D possibly being TRBD1 (5 bases). This CDR3 has 14 amino acids. Germline CDR1 LGHDT, CDR2 YNNKEL (reference sequence). V lost 1 base and J lost 5, with 11 bases in between. This CDR3 is CASSQGDSSYGYTF. CDR3 DNA sequence: TGTGCCAGCAGCCAAGGAGACAGCTCATATGGCTACACCTTC.